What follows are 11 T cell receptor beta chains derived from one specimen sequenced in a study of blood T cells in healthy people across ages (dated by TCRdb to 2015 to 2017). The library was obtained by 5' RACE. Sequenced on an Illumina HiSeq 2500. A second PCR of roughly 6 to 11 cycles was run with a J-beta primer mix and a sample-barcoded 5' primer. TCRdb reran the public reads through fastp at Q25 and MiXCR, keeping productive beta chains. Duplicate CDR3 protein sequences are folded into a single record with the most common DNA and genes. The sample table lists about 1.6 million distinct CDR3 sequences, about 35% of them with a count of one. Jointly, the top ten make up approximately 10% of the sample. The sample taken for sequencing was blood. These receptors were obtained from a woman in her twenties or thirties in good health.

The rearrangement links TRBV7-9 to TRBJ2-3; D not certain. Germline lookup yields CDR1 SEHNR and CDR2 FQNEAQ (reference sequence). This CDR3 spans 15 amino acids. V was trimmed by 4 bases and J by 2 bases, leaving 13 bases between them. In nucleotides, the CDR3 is TGTGCCAGCAGCTCGTCCTTGCGGAACACAGATACGCAGTATTTT. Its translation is CASSSSLRNTDTQYF. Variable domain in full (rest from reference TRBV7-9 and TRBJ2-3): DTGVSQNPRHKITKRGQNVTFRCDPISEHNRLYWYRQTLGQGPEFLTYFQNEAQLEKSRLLSDRFSAERPKGSFSTLEIQRTEQGDSAMYLCASSSSLRNTDTQYFGPGTRLTVL.

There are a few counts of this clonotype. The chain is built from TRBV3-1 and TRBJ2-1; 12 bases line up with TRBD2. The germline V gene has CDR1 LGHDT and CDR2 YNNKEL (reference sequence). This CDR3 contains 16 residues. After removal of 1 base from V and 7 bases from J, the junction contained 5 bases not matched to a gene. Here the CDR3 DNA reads TGTGCCAGCAGCCAAGTGTATCTAGCGGGGGGGAATGAGCAGTTCTTC. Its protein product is CASSQVYLAGGNEQFF.

The CDR3 sequence: CASSFSGFGAGGKKTQYF. CDR3 nucleotides: TGTGCCAGCAGTTTTTCAGGATTTGGAGCGGGAGGGAAGAAGACCCAGTACTTC. V gene TRBV27 combines with J gene TRBJ2-5, with 10 bases aligning to TRBD2. J was trimmed by 6 bases and V by 3 bases; bases with no gene match: 16. Germline-derived CDR1 and CDR2 are MNHEY and SMNVEV (reference sequence). CDR3 length: 18 residues.

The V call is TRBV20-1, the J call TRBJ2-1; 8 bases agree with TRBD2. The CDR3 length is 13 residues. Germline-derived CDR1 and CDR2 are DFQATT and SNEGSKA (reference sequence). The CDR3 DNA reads TGCAGGGGGGCGGGGGGACCCTACAATGAGCAGTTCTTC. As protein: CRGAGGPYNEQFF.

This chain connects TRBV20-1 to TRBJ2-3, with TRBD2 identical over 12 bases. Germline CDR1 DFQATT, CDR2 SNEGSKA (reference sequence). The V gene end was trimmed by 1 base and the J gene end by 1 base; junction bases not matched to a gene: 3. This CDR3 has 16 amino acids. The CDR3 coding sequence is TGCAGTGCTAGAGCCGGACTAGCGGGGCGCACAGATACGCAGTATTTT. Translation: CSARAGLAGRTDTQYF.

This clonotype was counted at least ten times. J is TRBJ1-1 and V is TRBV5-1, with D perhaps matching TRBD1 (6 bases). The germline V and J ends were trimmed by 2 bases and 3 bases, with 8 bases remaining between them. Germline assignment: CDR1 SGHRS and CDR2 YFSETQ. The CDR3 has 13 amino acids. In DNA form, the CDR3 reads TGCGCCAGCAGCTTAGGGGGTGACACTGAAGCTTTCTTT. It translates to CASSLGGDTEAFF.

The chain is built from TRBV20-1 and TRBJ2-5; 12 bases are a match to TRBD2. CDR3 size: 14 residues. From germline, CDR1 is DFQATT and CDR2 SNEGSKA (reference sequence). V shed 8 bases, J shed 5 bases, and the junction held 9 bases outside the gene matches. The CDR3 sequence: CSTTRLAGEETQYF. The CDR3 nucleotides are TGCAGTACTACCAGACTAGCGGGAGAGGAGACCCAGTACTTC.

The CDR3 bases are TGTGCCAGCAGTTACGAATCAGATACGCAGTATTTT. The encoded protein is CASSYESDTQYF. The V call is TRBV6-6, the J call TRBJ2-3; D unresolved. V lost 2 bases, J lost 4 bases, and 4 bases lay in between. Per the germline V gene, CDR1 is MNHNY and CDR2 is SVGAGI (reference sequence). The CDR3 is 12 residues long.

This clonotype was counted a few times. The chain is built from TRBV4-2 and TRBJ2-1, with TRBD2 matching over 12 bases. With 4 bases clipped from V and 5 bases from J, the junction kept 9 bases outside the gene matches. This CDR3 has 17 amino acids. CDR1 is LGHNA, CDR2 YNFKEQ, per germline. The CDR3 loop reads CASSRGRTSGTDNEQFF. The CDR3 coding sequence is TGTGCCAGCAGCCGAGGCCGGACTAGCGGGACAGACAATGAGCAGTTCTTC.

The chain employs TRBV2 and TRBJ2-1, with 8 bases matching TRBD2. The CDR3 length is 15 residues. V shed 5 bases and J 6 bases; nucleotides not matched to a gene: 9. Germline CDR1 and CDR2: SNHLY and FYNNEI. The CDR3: CASSLPGTRANEQFF. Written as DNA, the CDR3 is TGTGCCAGCAGTCTCCCCGGGACTAGGGCCAATGAGCAGTTCTTC.

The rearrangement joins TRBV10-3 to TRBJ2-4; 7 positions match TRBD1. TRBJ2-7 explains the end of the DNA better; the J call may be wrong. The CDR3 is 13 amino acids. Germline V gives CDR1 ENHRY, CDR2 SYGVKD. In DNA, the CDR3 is TGTGCCACCGGGCCGGGGACAGCCTACGAGCAGTACTTC. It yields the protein CATGPGTAYEQYF.